These T cell receptor beta chains were read from a single sample in a study of blood T cell repertoires in COVID-19. The table came from immunoSEQ multiplex PCR; TCRdb's copy has only in-frame clones and leaves some out. The repertoire includes 130,000 or so clones, about 75% of them detected once, and roughly 20% sits in the top ten. The specimen sequenced was peripheral blood. These receptors came from a man at least 80 years old with acute or convalescent COVID-19. CDR3s include the opening cysteine and the closing phenylalanine or tryptophan. The D gene is left open where the match is weak. Where a row states a size, it is once, few, many or the class of an expanded clone; other rows omit it.

j_call d_call v_call clone_size cdr3_nt cdr3_aa
TRBJ2-7 NA TRBV5-1 NA TGCGCCAGCAGCTTGTATGAGCGCTACGAGCAGTACTTC CASSLYERYEQYF
TRBJ2-7 TRBD1 TRBV3-1/TRBV3-2 NA TGTGCCAGCAGCCGGGACAGGGGGAACGAGCAGTACTTC CASSRDRGNEQYF
TRBJ2-1 TRBD2 TRBV18 NA TGTGCCAGCTCACCCGGGACTAGCGGAACCTACAATGAGCAGTTCTTC CASSPGTSGTYNEQFF
TRBJ1-3 TRBD1 TRBV11-2 NA TGTGCCAGCAGCCCAAGGACAGGGATCGGGCTTAAAGGGTTT CASSPRTGIGLKGF
TRBJ1-2 NA TRBV6-4 NA TGTGCCAGCAGTGACCCATTTCATGTCCTAGAGGGCTACACCTTC CASSDPFHVLEGYTF
TRBJ2-3 NA TRBV27 NA TGTGCCAGCAGTTTGAGAGGGAACAAAGGGACAGATACGCAGTATTTT CASSLRGNKGTDTQYF
TRBJ2-5 TRBD2 TRBV5-4 NA TGTGCCAGCAACCCCGGGGGGAGCCAAGAGACCCAGTACTTC CASNPGGSQETQYF
TRBJ2-2 NA TRBV5-4 NA TGTGCCAGCAGCTTGCTTGTAAACACCGGGGAGCTGTTTTTT CASSLLVNTGELFF
TRBJ1-2 NA TRBV6-1 NA TGTGCCAGCAGTGAATCGGGGGGAATCTATGGCTACACCTTC CASSESGGIYGYTF
TRBJ2-7 NA TRBV5-5 NA TGTGCCAGCAGCCCTACATATAACTACTACGAGCAGTACTTC CASSPTYNYYEQYF
TRBJ1-1 TRBD1 TRBV2 NA TGTGCCAGCAGCGGACAGGGGGTAATCAACATGAACACTGAAGCTTTCTTT CASSGQGVINMNTEAFF
TRBJ1-1 NA TRBV30 NA TGTGCCTGGAGGCGGGGGACTGAAGCTTTCTTT CAWRRGTEAFF
TRBJ2-1 TRBD2 TRBV11-2 NA TGTGCCAGCAGCATGACTAGCGGGGGAGAATTAGAGCAGTTCTTC CASSMTSGGELEQFF
TRBJ1-1 NA TRBV6-5 NA TGTGCCAGCGGAGTGGGGCAAGGGGGGGACACTGAAGCTTTCTTT CASGVGQGGDTEAFF
TRBJ1-5 NA TRBV18 NA TGTGCCAGCTCAGAGTACAGGGGCAATCAGCCCCAGCATTTT CASSEYRGNQPQHF
TRBJ1-1 TRBD1 TRBV7-9 NA TGTGCCAGCGGAGATCAGGGGGACACTGAAGCTTTCTTT CASGDQGDTEAFF
TRBJ1-1 NA TRBV15 few TGTGCCACCAGAGGAGGGTGGGCGAACACTGAAGCTTTCTTT CATRGGWANTEAFF
TRBJ1-1 TRBD1 TRBV29-1 few TGCAGCGGTACGGACAGGGCAAACACTGAAGCTTTCTTT CSGTDRANTEAFF
TRBJ2-7 NA TRBV24-1 NA TGTGCCACCAGTTCAGGGAACCCGGGCGAGCAGTACTTC CATSSGNPGEQYF
TRBJ2-2 NA TRBV7-8 NA TGTGCCAGCAGCTTAGACAGATTGAACACCGGGGAGCTGTTTTTT CASSLDRLNTGELFF
TRBJ2-3 NA TRBV7-9 few TGTGCCAGCAGCTTGACAGGCCCAGCAGATACGCAGTATTTT CASSLTGPADTQYF
TRBJ1-4 TRBD1 TRBV28 NA TGTGCCAGCAGTTTTTGGACAGGGGGCGCCCGAACTAATGAAAAACTGTTTTTT CASSFWTGGARTNEKLFF
TRBJ2-5 TRBD1 TRBV18 NA TGTGCCAGCTCACCAGACAGGGGGCCTGATGAGACCCAGTACTTC CASSPDRGPDETQYF
TRBJ1-5 NA TRBV7-9 NA TGTGCCAGCAGCCCTGACGGGGGCAATCAGCCCCAGCATTTT CASSPDGGNQPQHF
TRBJ2-7 TRBD2 TRBV5-1 NA TGCGCCAGCAGACCGACCGGGACTAGCGGGGGCATCCAGCAGTACTTC CASRPTGTSGGIQQYF
TRBJ2-1 NA TRBV5-1 NA TGCGCCAGCAGCTTAACCCCCCGCGGACCACGAGGAGGCGAGCAGTTCTTC CASSLTPRGPRGGEQFF
TRBJ1-2 TRBD1 TRBV6-5 NA TGTGCCAGCAGTCCAACGGGACAGATCACCTATGGCTACACCTTC CASSPTGQITYGYTF
TRBJ2-4 NA TRBV23-1 NA TGCGCCAGCAGTCTGTACAGCAAAAACATTCAGTACTTC CASSLYSKNIQYF
TRBJ1-5 TRBD1 TRBV18 NA TGTGCCAGCTCACGAACAGGGGGGGATCAGCCCCAGCATTTT CASSRTGGDQPQHF
TRBJ1-1 NA TRBV3-1/TRBV3-2 few TGTGCCAGCAGCCATACCCGGACAGCGAACACTGAAGCTTTCTTT CASSHTRTANTEAFF
TRBJ1-2 NA TRBV27 NA TGTGCCAGCAGTGCCTCAATCAGGGTCCCCCTCTGGGGCTACACCTTC CASSASIRVPLWGYTF
TRBJ2-3 TRBD2 TRBV7-9 once TGTGCCAGCAGCCCGCCGGGACTAGCGGGGGTCCAGGGTACGCAGTATTTT CASSPPGLAGVQGTQYF
TRBJ1-1 NA TRBV7-8 medium-sized TGTGCCAGCAGCTTAGAGAGTCTCATGAACACTGAAGCTTTCTTT CASSLESLMNTEAFF
TRBJ1-1 NA TRBV28 NA TGTGCCAGCAGTTCCCCGGACAGTGCCACTGAAGCTTTCTTT CASSSPDSATEAFF
TRBJ2-3 NA TRBV19 once TGTGCCAGTAGTATAGTATCGGGGTTCACAGATACGCAGTATTTT CASSIVSGFTDTQYF
TRBJ2-3 TRBD1 TRBV7-9 NA TGTGCCAGCAGCCCCGACAGGGTGCACAGATCGCCGCAGTATTTT CASSPDRVHRSPQYF
TRBJ1-6 TRBD1 TRBV7-2 NA TGTGCCAGCAGCGGCCAGGGGGCAGGGGGTTCACCCCTCCACTTT CASSGQGAGGSPLHF
TRBJ1-2 TRBD1 TRBV30 few TGTGCCTGCCACCGGGACAGGGCTCGGGACAGCCTCTTAAATAATGGCTACACCTTC CACHRDRARDSLLNNGYTF
TRBJ1-3 NA TRBV4-1 NA TGCGCCAGCAGCCCCAAAACCCCCCCAGGTGCTGGAAACACCATATATTTT CASSPKTPPGAGNTIYF
TRBJ1-2 TRBD1 TRBV27 NA TGTGCCAGCAGTTCCTCCGGGACAGCAAACTATGGCTACACCTTC CASSSSGTANYGYTF
TRBJ2-7 NA TRBV29-1 NA TGCAGCGCTCGCGATTCGGGCGAGCAGTACTTC CSARDSGEQYF
TRBJ2-7 NA TRBV18 NA TGTGCCAGCTCACTCTCCACTGCCTACAGGTCTACCTACGAGCAGTACTTC CASSLSTAYRSTYEQYF
TRBJ1-6 TRBD1 TRBV7-8 NA TGTGCCAGCAGCCTACGGACAGGCGTTGGACATTCACCCCTCCACTTT CASSLRTGVGHSPLHF
TRBJ1-5 NA TRBV5-6 NA TGTGCCAGCAGCTTGGGACAGTCTTATCAGCCCCAGCATTTT CASSLGQSYQPQHF
TRBJ2-7 NA TRBV5-1 few TGCGCCAGCAGCTTGAGAATGCGGTCCTACGAGCAGTACTTC CASSLRMRSYEQYF
TRBJ2-3 NA TRBV19 NA TGTGCCAGTAGTATCCAGAAAACTAGTACGGCAGATACGCAGTATTTT CASSIQKTSTADTQYF
TRBJ1-6 NA TRBV5-1 few TGCGCCAGCAGCTCATCACAGGGAGTGGGTTCACCCCTCCACTTT CASSSSQGVGSPLHF
TRBJ1-5 TRBD1 TRBV7-2 NA TGTGCCAGCAGCTTAGCCGGGACAGGGGGCCAGCCCCAGCATTTT CASSLAGTGGQPQHF
TRBJ1-2 TRBD1 TRBV11-2 NA TGTGCCAGCAGCTTAGATCGGGCAGCAGGGGGCTATGGCTACACCTTC CASSLDRAAGGYGYTF
TRBJ2-3 TRBD2 TRBV11-2 NA TGTGCCAGCAGCTTAGACGGCGGGGGGGGCACAGATACGCAGTATTTT CASSLDGGGGTDTQYF
TRBJ2-1 TRBD1 TRBV24-1 NA TGTGCCACCAGTGCCGGGACAGCACCATACAATGAGCAGTTCTTC CATSAGTAPYNEQFF
TRBJ2-1 TRBD2 TRBV7-3 NA TGTGCCAGCAGCTCCCTAGCGGGGGAGCAGTTCTTC CASSSLAGEQFF
TRBJ2-1 NA TRBV19 NA TGTGCCAGTAGGGCCCCCCCCGATGAGCAGTTCTTC CASRAPPDEQFF
TRBJ1-1 NA TRBV11-1 NA TGTGCCAGCAGCTCGAGAGACAGAATGAACACTGAAGCTTTCTTT CASSSRDRMNTEAFF